Below are 10 T cell receptor beta chains sequenced from a single sample in a study of identifying expanded T cells in peripheral blood. Produced via immunoSEQ multiplex PCR; TCRdb's table is partial and in-frame only. The sample has over 100,000 clones, about 88% seen once. Sequencing was carried out using blood. These receptors originate from a person aged 18-69 years in good health.

V usage is TRBV28 and J usage is TRBJ1-2; 9 bases map to TRBD1. In germline, CDR1 is MDHEN, CDR2 SYDVKM. This CDR3 has 14 residues. V was clipped by 6 bases and J by 4 bases; unmatched bases: 6. CDR3 protein: CASRSQQGAYGYTF. In nucleotides, the CDR3 is TGTGCCAGCAGGAGCCAACAGGGGGCCTATGGCTACACCTTC.

The rearrangement uses TRBV7-8 and TRBJ1-5; the match to TRBD1 covers 11 bases. The ends lost 3 bases at V and 9 bases at J; junction bases unmatched: 4. Germline V gene data show CDR1 as SGHVS and CDR2 as FQNEAQ. The CDR3 spans 14 residues. CDR3 sequence reads: CASSLDRGQLPQHF. The DNA of the CDR3 is TGTGCCAGCAGCTTGGACAGGGGGCAGCTGCCCCAGCATTTT.

This clone was seen just once. The V gene is TRBV7-9, the J gene TRBJ2-1; 7 bases are shared with TRBD2. The CDR3 is 14 amino acids. Germline CDR1 and CDR2: SEHNR and FQNEAQ (reference sequence). V was clipped by 2 bases and J by 6 bases; unmatched bases: 4. CDR3 nucleotide sequence: TGTGCCAGCAGCTTAAGCGGGACGAGCAATGAGCAGTTCTTC. It is translated as CASSLSGTSNEQFF.

This sequence joins TRBV10-3 and TRBJ2-1; the D call may be TRBD1 or TRBD2 (6 bases each). Trimming removed 6 bases from V and 7 bases from J, with 25 bases in between. Germline V gene lookup returns CDR1 ENHRY and CDR2 SYGVKD. The CDR3 consists of 17 residues. Here the CDR3 reads CAIRSTAGGHGGNEQFF. CDR3 sequence (DNA): TGTGCCATCAGGAGTACCGCCGGGGGACATGGTGGGAATGAGCAGTTCTTC.

The rearrangement uses TRBV19 and TRBJ1-1, with D unclear. The V end lost 4 bases, the J end lost 0 bases, and 6 bases lay between the germline ends. This CDR3 contains 13 residues. Germline V gene lookup returns CDR1 LNHDA and CDR2 SQIVND (reference sequence). The CDR3 DNA sequence: TGTGCCAGTAGTAAACTGATGAACACTGAAGCTTTCTTT. This codes for CASSKLMNTEAFF.

J is TRBJ2-2 and V is TRBV9; D tentatively fits TRBD1 or TRBD2 (6 bases each). V shed 1 base and J shed 7 bases, with 14 bases lying between them. Germline CDR1 reads SGDLS; CDR2 reads YYNGEE. The CDR3 loop spans 15 amino acids. CDR3 protein: CASSVSWGADGELFF. In DNA, the CDR3 is TGTGCCAGCAGCGTATCCTGGGGGGCTGACGGGGAGCTGTTTTTT. The full variable domain, with the rest looked up from reference TRBV9 and TRBJ2-2, is DSGVTQTPKHLITATGQRVTLRCSPRSGDLSVYWYQQSLDQGLQFLIQYYNGEERAKGNILERFSAQQFPDLHSELNLSSLELGDSALYFCASSVSWGADGELFFGEGSRLTVL.

V gene TRBV4-2 combines with J gene TRBJ2-5; maybe TRBD1 (6 bases). The germline gives CDR1 LGHNA, CDR2 YNFKEQ. V was pared by 0 bases and J by 3 bases, with 14 bases between. This CDR3 region has 16 residues. CDR3 in amino acids: CASSQDPGQSKETQYF. CDR3 DNA sequence: TGTGCCAGCAGCCAAGACCCCGGACAGTCGAAAGAGACCCAGTACTTC.

This chain joins TRBV5-5 and TRBJ1-2; D call uncertain. The CDR3 sequence is 13 residues long. In germline, CDR1 is SGHKS, CDR2 YYEKEE (reference sequence). Trimming took 2 bases from V and 3 from J, leaving 8 bases between them. The chain's CDR3 is CASSLRVDYGYTF. The CDR3 region has the DNA TGTGCCAGCAGCTTAAGGGTGGACTATGGCTACACCTTC.

This sequence joins TRBV4-3 and TRBJ1-6; a weak D match, TRBD1 (5 bases). The CDR3 has 15 residues. V dropped 0 bases and J dropped 7 bases, with 10 bases sitting between them. Germline V gene sequence: CDR1 LGHNA, CDR2 YSLEER. The CDR3 sequence: CASSQDWGVNSPLHF. The CDR3 bases are TGCGCCAGCAGCCAAGATTGGGGGGTAAATTCACCCCTCCACTTT.

The count of this clone is one. The chain has TRBV11-1 and TRBJ1-1; tentatively, D is TRBD1 (6 bases). Germline-derived CDR1 and CDR2 are SGHAT and FQDESV (reference sequence). The ends were cut back, 3 bases at V and 1 base at J, with 18 bases in the middle. The CDR3 is 17 amino acids. CDR3 DNA sequence: TGTGCCAGCAGCTTTGACCGAGATCGACAGGCGAACACTGAAGCTTTCTTT. Its translation is CASSFDRDRQANTEAFF. The variable domain in full, with the rest retrieved from reference TRBV11-1 and TRBJ1-1, is EAEVAQSPRYKITEKSQAVAFWCDPISGHATLYWYRQILGQGPELLVQFQDESVVDDSQLPKDRFSAERLKGVDSTLKIQPAELGDSAMYLCASSFDRDRQANTEAFFGQGTRLTVV.